Each of the 21 T cell receptor beta chains below was sequenced from the same sample in a study of cytomegalovirus exposure and HLA in healthy donors. Using immunoSEQ multiplex PCR, the repertoire was profiled, and TCRdb retains in-frame clones only, with some absent. Here the sample spans tens of thousands of clones, around 82% being singletons. Sequencing was performed on PBMCs. These TCRs come from a woman aged 18 to 35 in good health and CMV-seropositive.

The V and J genes are TRBV28 and TRBJ1-1; no definite D call. Germline CDR1 is MDHEN and CDR2 is SYDVKM. CDR3 length equals 13 residues. V was clipped by 3 bases and J by 1 base, with 6 bases between them. The CDR3 is CASSLSGNTEAFF. The CDR3 nucleotides read TGTGCCAGCAGTTTGAGCGGGAACACTGAAGCTTTCTTT. The whole variable domain, remainder taken from reference TRBV28 and TRBJ1-1, is DVKVTQSSRYLVKRTGEKVFLECVQDMDHENMFWYRQDPGLGLRLIYFSYDVKMKEKGDIPEGYSVSREKKERFSLILESASTNQTSMYLCASSLSGNTEAFFGQGTRLTVV.

The V call is TRBV28, the J call TRBJ2-5; 10 bases are a match to TRBD2. The CDR3 contains 16 residues. Germline CDR1 reads MDHEN; CDR2 reads SYDVKM. V dropped 2 bases and J dropped 0; count of bases not matched to a gene: 3. The CDR3 region has the DNA TGTGCCAGCAGTTTACCAACTAGCGGGAACCAAGAGACCCAGTACTTC. Residues: CASSLPTSGNQETQYF. The full variable domain, rest sourced from reference TRBV28 and TRBJ2-5, is DVKVTQSSRYLVKRTGEKVFLECVQDMDHENMFWYRQDPGLGLRLIYFSYDVKMKEKGDIPEGYSVSREKKERFSLILESASTNQTSMYLCASSLPTSGNQETQYFGPGTRLLVL.

The genes are TRBV14 and TRBJ2-7; TRBD2 agrees at 8 bases. J gave up 3 bases and V 8 bases, and 6 bases lay outside the gene matches. This CDR3 region has 13 residues. CDR1 is SGHDN, CDR2 FVKESK, per germline. The CDR3 here is CASAGGAFYEQYF. The CDR3, as DNA: TGTGCCAGCGCGGGGGGCGCCTTCTACGAGCAGTACTTC.

The chain joins TRBV7-9 to TRBJ2-1; 10 nucleotides line up with TRBD2. CDR3 size: 15 residues. Germline V gene data show CDR1 as SEHNR and CDR2 as FQNEAQ (reference sequence). Losses at the gene ends were 0 bases for V and 7 bases for J; bases not matched to a gene: 3. The CDR3 DNA reads as TGTGCCAGCAGCTTAGCGGCTAGCGGGGGAAATGAGCAGTTCTTC. Its translation is CASSLAASGGNEQFF.

This clone showed up just once. The chain is built from TRBV5-6 and TRBJ2-7; D is ambiguous. CDR1 SGHDT and CDR2 YYEEEE come from the germline V gene. The CDR3 has 13 residues. Trimming cost V 0 bases and J 2 bases, with 6 bases left between them. For the CDR3, the DNA is TGTGCCAGCAGCTTGGGAGGCCCCTACGAGCAGTACTTC. Translating it yields CASSLGGPYEQYF. The full variable domain, with the rest looked up from reference TRBV5-6 and TRBJ2-7, is DAGVTQSPTHLIKTRGQQVTLRCSPKSGHDTVSWYQQALGQGPQFIFQYYEEEERQRGNFPDRFSGHQFPNYSSELNVNALLLGDSALYLCASSLGGPYEQYFGPGTRLTVT.

This clone was counted a single time. CDR3 region: CASSLAPPGQINTEAFF. The CDR3 DNA reads as TGTGCCAGCAGCCTTGCCCCCCCGGGACAGATAAACACTGAAGCTTTCTTT. The chain combines TRBV7-2 with TRBJ1-1; 7 nucleotides line up with TRBD1. Losses at the gene ends were 5 bases for V and 2 bases for J; bases not matched to a gene: 14. Germline V CDR1 and CDR2: SGHTA, FQGNSA. The CDR3 consists of 17 residues.

This chain uses TRBV7-9 with TRBJ2-1; a weak D match, TRBD1 (6 bases). This CDR3 spans 14 amino acids. V lost 5 bases and J 7 bases, leaving 15 bases between the germline ends. Germline V lookup: CDR1 SEHNR, CDR2 FQNEAQ (reference sequence). CDR3 nucleotide sequence: TGTGCCAGCAGCCTCGGGACACTCCTAAATGAGCAGTTCTTC. This gives the protein CASSLGTLLNEQFF. Based on the CDR3 plus reference TRBV7-9 and TRBJ2-1, the full variable domain is DTGVSQNPRHKITKRGQNVTFRCDPISEHNRLYWYRQTLGQGPEFLTYFQNEAQLEKSRLLSDRFSAERPKGSFSTLEIQRTEQGDSAMYLCASSLGTLLNEQFFGPGTRLTVL.

This clone was counted a few times. For the CDR3, the DNA is TGTGCCTGGAGTGATTCGGGGTTAGGGTTCACTGAAGCTTTCTTT. Protein product: CAWSDSGLGFTEAFF. The chain couples TRBV30 to TRBJ1-1; no clear D. Trimming cost V 1 base and J 4 bases, with 16 bases left between them. Germline V gene sequence: CDR1 GTSNPN, CDR2 SVGIG (reference sequence). The CDR3 sequence is 15 residues long.

This chain links TRBV28 with TRBJ1-6; D not resolved. Trimming took off 7 bases at V and 8 bases at J, with 21 bases between the two ends. This CDR3 contains 16 residues. The germline CDR1 and CDR2 sequences are MDHEN and SYDVKM. The CDR3 region has the DNA TGTGCCAGCACCACTTTTCTAGCACGGGGAGATTCACCCCTCCACTTT. It encodes CASTTFLARGDSPLHF.

This rearrangement joins TRBV7-2 to TRBJ1-6; TRBD1 matches at 7 bases. J was trimmed by 7 bases and V by 5 bases; bases with no gene match: 8. CDR3 size: 15 residues. Germline CDR1 reads SGHTA; CDR2 reads FQGNSA. The CDR3 DNA follows: TGTGCCAGCAGCCCGAACCCCAGGGGGAATTCACCCCTCCACTTT. Residues: CASSPNPRGNSPLHF.

The rearrangement joins TRBV30 to TRBJ2-7, with 8 bases matching TRBD1. After removal of 5 bases from V and 6 bases from J, the junction contained 6 bases not matched to a gene. The CDR3 consists of 12 residues. CDR1 is GTSNPN, CDR2 SVGIG, per germline (reference sequence). Here the CDR3 DNA reads TGTGCCTGGGGGACAGGACCACCCGAGCAGTACTTC. Its translation is CAWGTGPPEQYF. The whole variable domain, remainder taken from reference TRBV30 and TRBJ2-7, is SQTIHQWPATLVQPVGSPLSLECTVEGTSNPNLYWYRQAAGRGLQLLFYSVGIGQISSEVPQNLSASRPQDRQFILSSKKLLLSDSGFYLCAWGTGPPEQYFGPGTRLTVT.

The chain carries TRBV14 and TRBJ1-4; possibly TRBD1 for D (6 bases). This CDR3 spans 15 amino acids. Germline CDR1 is SGHDN and CDR2 is FVKESK. V lost 9 bases and J 0 bases, leaving 14 bases between the germline ends. Written as DNA, the CDR3 is TGTGCCAGGGCGGGGGGCCGTGCAACTAATGAAAAACTGTTTTTT. Translating gives CARAGGRATNEKLFF.

This rearrangement joins TRBV19 to TRBJ1-5, with D perhaps TRBD1 (5 bases). The CDR3 consists of 14 residues. Looked up from germline, CDR1 is LNHDA and CDR2 is SQIVND (reference sequence). The germline V and J ends were trimmed by 3 bases and 5 bases, with 11 bases remaining between them. The CDR3 DNA reads as TGTGCCAGTAGTATGGCGGGACCCTATCAGCCCCAGCATTTT. It translates to CASSMAGPYQPQHF.

This clone was picked up a small number of times. The chain recombines TRBV6-6 with TRBJ1-6, with TRBD1 as a possible D gene (6 bases). Between the trimmed V and J ends, which lost 5 bases and 4 bases, there was a span of 12 bases. CDR1 MNHNY and CDR2 SVGAGI come from the germline V gene (reference sequence). This CDR3 contains 15 residues. As DNA, the CDR3 is TGTGCCAGCAGTCCGTCCGACAGGTATAATTCACCCCTCCACTTT. It specifies CASSPSDRYNSPLHF.

The chain combines TRBV7-9 with TRBJ2-7; a weak D match, TRBD2 (5 bases). V was shortened by 3 bases and J by 5 bases, with 14 bases between the two germline ends. The germline gives CDR1 SEHNR, CDR2 FQNEAQ (reference sequence). CDR3 size: 14 residues. The CDR3 protein is CASSFHSGIDEQYF. CDR3 DNA: TGTGCCAGCAGCTTCCACAGCGGTATCGACGAGCAGTACTTC.

The chain links TRBV7-2 to TRBJ2-7, with 11 bases fitting TRBD2. V lost 7 bases, J lost 0 bases, and 2 bases stayed unmatched. CDR3 length equals 14 residues. In germline, CDR1 is SGHTA, CDR2 FQGNSA. The CDR3 spells CASTGTSGSYEQYF. CDR3 DNA sequence: TGTGCCAGCACCGGGACTAGCGGCTCCTACGAGCAGTACTTC.

This clone has only a few counts. The genes are TRBV9 and TRBJ1-1; D is unresolved. V lost 3 bases and J 2 bases, leaving 8 bases between the germline ends. The CDR3 covers 13 residues. Germline lookup yields CDR1 SGDLS and CDR2 YYNGEE. DNA of the CDR3: TGTGCCAGCAGCGCAGGACTTAACACTGAAGCTTTCTTT. Amino acids: CASSAGLNTEAFF.

CDR3 sequence: CASIRGSGGSVTGELFF. The CDR3 DNA reads TGTGCCAGCATCCGGGGGTCCGGGGGGTCCGTCACCGGGGAGCTGTTTTTT. The chain joins TRBV21-1 to TRBJ2-2; the listed D gene, TRBD2, was not tested against the DNA. TRBV21-1 is a known pseudogene. There are 17 residues in the CDR3.

This chain links TRBV6-5 with TRBJ1-1; TRBD1 agrees at 9 bases. The CDR3 consists of 15 residues. CDR1 is MNHEY, CDR2 SVGAGI, per germline. V lost 6 bases to trimming and J lost 2 bases; unmatched junction nucleotides: 7. The DNA of the CDR3 is TGTGCCAGCAGCACCCAGGGACAGGGAAACACTGAAGCTTTCTTT. Translation gives CASSTQGQGNTEAFF.

The V call is TRBV27, the J call TRBJ2-3, with 10 bases aligning to TRBD2. This CDR3 has 16 residues. J lost 0 bases, V lost 5 bases, and 5 bases had no gene match. Germline V gene sequence: CDR1 MNHEY, CDR2 SMNVEV (reference sequence). DNA for the CDR3: TGTGCCAGCAGTAACCTACTAGCGGGGAGCACAGATACGCAGTATTTT. Translating gives CASSNLLAGSTDTQYF.

V and J are TRBV5-1 and TRBJ1-3, with TRBD1 matching over 8 bases. Looked up from germline, CDR1 is SGHRS and CDR2 is YFSETQ. This CDR3 has 14 residues. Losses at the gene ends were 3 bases for V and 4 bases for J; bases not matched to a gene: 3. The CDR3 region is CASSSSGGGNTIYF. CDR3 sequence (DNA): TGCGCCAGCAGCTCATCAGGGGGCGGAAACACCATATATTTT.